The subject of this entry is one TCR beta chain. Participants' own reports of clinical history determined their cohort assignment. CDR1 and CDR2 from the germline V gene are GTSNPN and SVGIG (reference sequence). The CDR3 is 14 residues long. Losses at the gene ends were 2 bases for V and 5 bases for J; bases not matched to a gene: 6. The repertoire was sequenced with immunoSEQ multiplex PCR; TCRdb's copy has only in-frame clones and lacks some. Here the sample spans roughly 230,000 clones, 65% to 85% being singletons. The data are from a study of blood T cell repertoires in COVID-19. Study context: Samples taken during acute and convalescent COVID-19 were collected in the United States, Italy and Spain.

The genes are TRBV30 and TRBJ2-7; the match to TRBD2 covers 10 bases. This receptor was obtained from a man in his forties or fifties who had recovered from COVID-19. Sequenced sample: PBMCs or T cells enriched from blood (not recorded which). The CDR3 bases are TGTGCCTGGAGTCCGGGACTAGCGATAAACGAGCAGTACTTC. This codes for CAWSPGLAINEQYF.